This paragraph covers one T cell receptor beta chain sequence. No antigen is known for it. The V gene lost 3 bases and the J gene lost 0 bases, with 9 bases spanning the gap. The germline CDR1 and CDR2 sequences are PRHDT and FYEKMQ (reference sequence). This CDR3 is built from 15 residues. Time point indicated: newly diagnosed GD, antithyroid drugs for less than 3 months. Construction of the TCR library relied on RNA isolated from PBMCs. Staff drew roughly 10 milliliters of peripheral blood into EDTA tubes. HTBI primers from iRepertoire and Arm-PCR of CDR3 regions yielded the TCR beta libraries. TCRdb recomputed calls from the multiplex PCR reads with MiXCR, one row per CDR3 protein. The table includes under 300,000 distinct CDR3 sequences, 18% detected once. This sample stems from a study of regulatory T cells in long-lasting Graves disease. Overall study results and limits: Accuracy could have been hurt by small sample size.

This same sample was also taken into another study, of T cells in Graves' hyperthyroidism and ophthalmopathy. That source adds: RT-PCR in the first round (using the HTBI primer set) targeted the TCR CDR3.

The V call is TRBV13, the J call TRBJ2-1, with no clear D. The sequence came from a woman in her 30s with Graves disease. Sequencing used peripheral blood mononuclear cells (PBMCs), obtained at new diagnosis, from a patient treated with antithyroid drugs. The CDR3 DNA is TGTGCCAGCAGCTTTAAGGCGAGCTCCTACAATGAGCAGTTCTTC. Encoded protein: CASSFKASSYNEQFF.